This T cell receptor beta chain was documented in a study of cytomegalovirus exposure and HLA in healthy donors. A multiplex PCR was run with 60 Vbeta primers and 13 Jbeta primers. Using immunoSEQ multiplex PCR, the repertoire was profiled, and TCRdb retains in-frame clones only, with some absent. This table holds some 150,000 clones, roughly 80% found once. Worth noting for this clone: Antigen unknown.

Overall study results and limits: Presence/absence analyses treated sequencing depth as roughly uniform across donors.

The germline CDR1 and CDR2 sequences are LNHNV and YYDKDF (reference sequence). The CDR3 is 16 residues long. V dropped 4 bases and J dropped 2; count of bases not matched to a gene: 10. The TCR sequence derives from a male donor in good health and CMV-seronegative. The specimen was PBMCs. The chain uses TRBV15 and TRBJ2-7; the match to TRBD1 covers 8 bases. CDR3 DNA sequence: TGTGCCACCAGCAAGTCCGGGACAGGTTTGACCTACGAGCAGTACTTC. It translates to CATSKSGTGLTYEQYF.